This TCR beta chain derives from a study of shared clonotypes between healthy human individuals. The germline V gene has CDR1 SGHVS and CDR2 FNYEAQ. The CDR3 contains 16 residues. Losses at the gene ends were 4 bases for V and 0 bases for J; bases not matched to a gene: 9. CD45RO-negative cells were positively selected for CCR7, leaving out terminally differentiated effector memory CD45RA+ cells. The count of this clone is one. Assay used: immunoSEQ multiplex PCR; TCRdb lists only in-frame clones, some missing. The table lists about 2.1 million clones, roughly 93% of them singletons. This chain connects TRBV7-6 to TRBJ2-7; 7 bases fit TRBD1. This TCR came from a man between 18 and 29 years old in good health. Some clones in this sample may be carry-over from other donors' samples. The specimen sequenced was naive CD8+ T cells from PBMCs. The CDR3 here is CASSSYPQGSSYEQYF. The CDR3 DNA is TGTGCCAGCAGCTCCTATCCACAGGGGAGCTCCTACGAGCAGTACTTC.